This TCR beta chain was identified in a study of tumor-infiltrating lymphocytes in primary liver carcinoma. Overall study findings and caveats: Tumors carried a top-250-clone fraction significantly exceeding that of blood (p = 0.039).

There are many counts of this clonotype. Its antigen is not identified. The CDR3 is 15 amino acids. In germline, CDR1 is SGHKS, CDR2 YYEKEE (reference sequence). The V and J ends lost 3 bases and 6 bases, in that order; junction bases with no gene match: 8. With about 470 ng total RNA as template and a constant-region primer, TCR beta cDNA was made. Three nested multiplex PCR rounds, a slightly modified ARM-PCR, produced the libraries for TCR beta. The first two PCR rounds used TRBV1-TRBV30 forward primers with a C-beta reverse primer, about 10 cycles each. TCRdb used MiXCR to reprocess the multiplex PCR reads, holding one entry per CDR3 protein. The data show fewer than 350,000 distinct CDR3 sequences, roughly 60% seen once. They got blood RNA out of unsorted whole blood and also pulled out germline DNA. Every patient had chronic HBV infection and was treatment-naive.

The sequencing input was peripheral blood. The receptor was derived from a middle-aged man with primary liver carcinoma and hepatitis B virus infection. The chain uses TRBV5-5 and TRBJ2-3; 9 bases agree with TRBD1. The CDR3 sequence: CASSSGGQGTDTQYF. For the CDR3, the DNA is TGTGCCAGCAGCTCCGGGGGACAGGGAACGGATACGCAGTATTTT.